One T cell receptor beta chain is described in this entry. This entry comes from a study of cytomegalovirus exposure and HLA in healthy donors. The PCR ran on 60 Vbeta and 13 Jbeta primers. The data were produced by immunoSEQ multiplex PCR, yet TCRdb's version contains in-frame clones alone and is incomplete. The table records 80,000 or so clones, around 76% of them present only once. Sequencing used PBMCs. This clonotype originated in a male donor in good health and CMV-seropositive.

The CDR3: CASSKLAGGQDTQYF. The CDR3 coding sequence is TGTGCCAGTAGTAAACTAGCGGGGGGACAAGATACGCAGTATTTT. The chain carries TRBV19 and TRBJ2-3; 12 bases are shared with TRBD2. There are 15 residues in the CDR3. CDR1 LNHDA and CDR2 SQIVND come from the germline V gene (reference sequence). The ends lost 4 bases at V and 5 bases at J; junction bases unmatched: 4.